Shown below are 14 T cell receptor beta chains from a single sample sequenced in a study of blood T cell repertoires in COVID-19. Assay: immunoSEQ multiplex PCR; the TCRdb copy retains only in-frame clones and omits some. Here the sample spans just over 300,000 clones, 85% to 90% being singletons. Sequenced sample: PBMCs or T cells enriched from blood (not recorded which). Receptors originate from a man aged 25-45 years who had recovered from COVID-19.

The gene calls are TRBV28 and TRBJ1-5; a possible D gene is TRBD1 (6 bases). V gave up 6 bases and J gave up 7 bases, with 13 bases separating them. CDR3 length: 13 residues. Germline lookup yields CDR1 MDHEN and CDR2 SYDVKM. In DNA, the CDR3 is TGTGCCAGCAGGGGTGAGGGGGGGCAGCCCCAGCATTTT. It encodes CASRGEGGQPQHF.

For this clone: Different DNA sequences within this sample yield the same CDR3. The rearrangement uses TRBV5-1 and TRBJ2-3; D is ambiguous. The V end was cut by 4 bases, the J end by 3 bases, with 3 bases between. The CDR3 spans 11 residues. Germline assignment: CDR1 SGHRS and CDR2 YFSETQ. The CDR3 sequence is CASSLTDTQYF. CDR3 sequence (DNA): TGCGCCAGCAGCCTAACAGATACGCAGTATTTT.

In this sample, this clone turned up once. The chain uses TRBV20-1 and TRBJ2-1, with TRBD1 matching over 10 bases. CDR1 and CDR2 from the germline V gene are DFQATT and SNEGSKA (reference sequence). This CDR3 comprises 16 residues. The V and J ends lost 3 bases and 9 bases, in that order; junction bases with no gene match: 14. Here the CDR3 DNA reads TGCAGTGCTAGTGGTCGATCGGACAGGGGGTTGGTTGAGCAGTTCTTC. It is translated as CSASGRSDRGLVEQFF.

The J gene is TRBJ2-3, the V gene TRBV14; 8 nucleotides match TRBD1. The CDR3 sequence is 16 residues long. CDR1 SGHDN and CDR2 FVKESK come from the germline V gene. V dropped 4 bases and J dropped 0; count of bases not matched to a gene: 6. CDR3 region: CASSLGTGLSTDTQYF. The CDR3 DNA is TGTGCCAGCAGCCTAGGGACAGGACTTAGCACAGATACGCAGTATTTT.

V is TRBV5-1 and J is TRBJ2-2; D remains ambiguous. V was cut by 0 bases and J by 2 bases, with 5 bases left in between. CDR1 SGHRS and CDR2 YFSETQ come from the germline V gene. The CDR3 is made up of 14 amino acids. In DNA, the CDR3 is TGCGCCAGCAGCTTGGCTTCTAACACCGGGGAGCTGTTTTTT. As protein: CASSLASNTGELFF.

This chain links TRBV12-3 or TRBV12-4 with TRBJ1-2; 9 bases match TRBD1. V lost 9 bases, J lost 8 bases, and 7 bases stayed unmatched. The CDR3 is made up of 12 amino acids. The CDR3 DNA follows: TGTGCCAGTTGGGACAGGGCCAACGGCTACACCTTC. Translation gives CASWDRANGYTF.

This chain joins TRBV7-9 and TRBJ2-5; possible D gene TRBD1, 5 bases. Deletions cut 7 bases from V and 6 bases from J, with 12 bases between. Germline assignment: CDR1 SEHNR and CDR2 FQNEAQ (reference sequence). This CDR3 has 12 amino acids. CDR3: CASTGQGQTQYF. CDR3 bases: TGTGCCAGCACCGGACAAGGTCAGACCCAGTACTTC.

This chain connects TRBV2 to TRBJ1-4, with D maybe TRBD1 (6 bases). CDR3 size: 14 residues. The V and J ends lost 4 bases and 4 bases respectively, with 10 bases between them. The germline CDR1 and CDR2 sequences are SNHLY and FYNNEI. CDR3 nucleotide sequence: TGTGCCAGCAGTGCGGGACAAATTAATGAAAAACTGTTTTTT. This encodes CASSAGQINEKLFF.

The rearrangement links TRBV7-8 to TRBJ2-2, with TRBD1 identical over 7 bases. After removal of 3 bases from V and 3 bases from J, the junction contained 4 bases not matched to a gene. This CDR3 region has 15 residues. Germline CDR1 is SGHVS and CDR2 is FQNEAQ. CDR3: CASSLRDSHTGELFF. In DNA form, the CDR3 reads TGTGCCAGCAGCTTGAGGGACAGCCACACCGGGGAGCTGTTTTTT.

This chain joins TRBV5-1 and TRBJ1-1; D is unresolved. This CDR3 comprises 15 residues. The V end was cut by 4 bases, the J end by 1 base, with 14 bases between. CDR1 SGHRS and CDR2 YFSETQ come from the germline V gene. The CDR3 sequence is CASSPRPGSNTEAFF. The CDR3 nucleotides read TGCGCCAGCAGCCCGCGCCCGGGGTCGAACACTGAAGCTTTCTTT.

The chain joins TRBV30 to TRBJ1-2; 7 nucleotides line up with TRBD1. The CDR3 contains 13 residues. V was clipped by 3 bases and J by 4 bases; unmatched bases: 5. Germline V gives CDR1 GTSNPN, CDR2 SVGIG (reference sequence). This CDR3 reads CAWSGQETYGYTF. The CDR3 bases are TGTGCCTGGAGCGGACAGGAAACCTATGGCTACACCTTC.

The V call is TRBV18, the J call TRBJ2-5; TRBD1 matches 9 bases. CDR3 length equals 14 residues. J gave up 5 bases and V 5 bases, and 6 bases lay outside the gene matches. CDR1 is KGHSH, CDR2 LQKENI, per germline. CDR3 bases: TGTGCCAGCTCAGAGGGACAGGGATCGGAGACCCAGTACTTC. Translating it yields CASSEGQGSETQYF.

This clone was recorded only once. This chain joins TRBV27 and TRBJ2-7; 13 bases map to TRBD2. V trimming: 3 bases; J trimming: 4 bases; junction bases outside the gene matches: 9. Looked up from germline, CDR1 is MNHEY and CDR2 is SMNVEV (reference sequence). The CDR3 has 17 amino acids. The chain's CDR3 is CASSLRRLAGGGYEQYF. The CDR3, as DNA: TGTGCCAGCAGTTTGCGCAGACTAGCGGGGGGAGGATACGAGCAGTACTTC.

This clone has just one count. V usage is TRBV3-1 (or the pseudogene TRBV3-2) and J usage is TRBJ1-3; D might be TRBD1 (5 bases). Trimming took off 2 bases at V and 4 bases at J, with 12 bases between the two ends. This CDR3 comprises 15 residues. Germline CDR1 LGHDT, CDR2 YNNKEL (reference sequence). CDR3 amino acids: CASSQSGAAGNTIYF. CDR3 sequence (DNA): TGTGCCAGCAGCCAAAGTGGGGCGGCCGGAAACACCATATATTTT.